This T cell receptor (beta chain) comes out of a study of T-cell reconstitution after alpha-beta-depleted transplantation in children. Study-level results: Some patients showed high day-60 TCRbeta diversity, which derived from surviving recipient T cells and thymic progenitors.

With respect to this clonotype: Its antigen is not identified.

Unique molecular identifiers were incorporated during preparation of the TCRbeta library. TCRdb fed the PCR reads into MiXCR, producing one record per CDR3 protein. The data contain approximately 630,000 distinct CDR3 sequences, under 15% of them singletons. This CDR3 has 15 residues. CDR1 SGHRS and CDR2 YFSETQ come from the germline V gene. The V segment lost 5 bases and the J segment 5 bases; nucleotides outside the gene matches: 11. The sequences come from PBMCs, collected before TCRalphabeta/CD19-depleted stem cell transplant. The source is a girl aged 2 to 10 with congenital amegakaryocytic thrombocytopenia, due to receive a stem cell transplant. The rearrangement uses TRBV5-1 and TRBJ2-7; the match to TRBD1 covers 9 bases. The CDR3 is CASRMAYRGLHEQYF. The CDR3, as DNA: TGCGCCAGCAGGATGGCGTACAGGGGGCTCCACGAGCAGTACTTC.